This TCR beta chain was retrieved from a study of control samples from healthy donors and cancer patients. Germline CDR1 and CDR2: PRHDT and FYEKMQ (reference sequence). The CDR3 totals 14 residues. Trimming removed 3 bases at V and 0 bases at J, with 8 bases between. Using immunoSEQ multiplex PCR, the repertoire was profiled, and TCRdb retains in-frame clones only, with some absent. The sample lists 78,000 or so clones; nearly 90% were seen once. This chain links TRBV13 with TRBJ1-1, with D uncertain. The receptor was derived from a woman aged 45-60 years in good health. Sequencing was done on a sample of blood. CDR3 loop: CASSFTAMNTEAFF. CDR3 bases: TGTGCCAGCAGCTTCACAGCTATGAACACTGAAGCTTTCTTT. The full variable domain, its missing parts supplied by reference TRBV13 and TRBJ1-1, is AAGVIQSPRHLIKEKRETATLKCYPIPRHDTVYWYQQGPGQDPQFLISFYEKMQSDKGSIPDRFSAQQFSDYHSELNMSSLELGDSALYFCASSFTAMNTEAFFGQGTRLTVV.